This passage covers 5 T cell receptor beta chains from one sample sequenced in a study of blood T cell repertoires in COVID-19. Here immunoSEQ multiplex PCR was the method, and the copy in TCRdb shows in-frame clones only, minus some. Of roughly 43,000 clones listed, 90% were seen once; the top ten hold less than 3%. Source material: peripheral blood. These receptors all stem from a man aged 45-65 years with active COVID-19.

The gene calls are TRBV5-6 and TRBJ2-1, with TRBD2 matching over 8 bases. V shed 3 bases and J 3 bases; nucleotides not matched to a gene: 8. Germline V gene lookup returns CDR1 SGHDT and CDR2 YYEEEE. The CDR3 totals 16 residues. The CDR3 sequence is CASSSLGGGHYNEQFF. The CDR3 DNA follows: TGTGCCAGCAGCTCGCTAGGCGGGGGGCACTACAATGAGCAGTTCTTC.

J is TRBJ2-5 and V is TRBV5-1; perhaps TRBD1 as D (6 bases). Trimming stripped 4 bases from V and 7 bases from J, with 17 bases between. The germline CDR1 and CDR2 sequences are SGHRS and YFSETQ. This CDR3 has 14 residues. CDR3 coding DNA: TGCGCCAGCAGCCCCCCGACAGGCTCGGGGACCCAGTACTTC. It specifies CASSPPTGSGTQYF.

The chain uses TRBV20-1 and TRBJ1-3; no firm D call. This CDR3 contains 11 residues. V lost 6 bases to trimming and J lost 0 bases, with 3 bases between them. The V gene's germline CDR1 is DFQATT and CDR2 SNEGSKA (reference sequence). Here the CDR3 reads CSASSGNTIYF. For the CDR3, the DNA is TGCAGTGCCTCCTCTGGAAACACCATATATTTT.

The CDR3 reads CASSAGGVGQETQYF. DNA for the CDR3: TGCGCCAGCAGCGCGGGTGGTGTAGGCCAAGAGACCCAGTACTTC. The chain couples TRBV5-1 to TRBJ2-5, with a tentative D call TRBD2 (5 bases). Germline V gene lookup returns CDR1 SGHRS and CDR2 YFSETQ. This CDR3 has 15 residues. Deletions cut 4 bases from V and 1 base from J, with 14 bases between.

The chain uses TRBV7-8 and TRBJ2-5; 7 bases align to TRBD2. The CDR3 runs to 14 residues. The germline V gene has CDR1 SGHVS and CDR2 FQNEAQ. V trimming: 4 bases; J trimming: 1 base; junction bases outside the gene matches: 3. This CDR3 is CASSSGTIQETQYF. The CDR3 DNA reads TGTGCCAGCAGCTCGGGGACTATCCAAGAGACCCAGTACTTC.